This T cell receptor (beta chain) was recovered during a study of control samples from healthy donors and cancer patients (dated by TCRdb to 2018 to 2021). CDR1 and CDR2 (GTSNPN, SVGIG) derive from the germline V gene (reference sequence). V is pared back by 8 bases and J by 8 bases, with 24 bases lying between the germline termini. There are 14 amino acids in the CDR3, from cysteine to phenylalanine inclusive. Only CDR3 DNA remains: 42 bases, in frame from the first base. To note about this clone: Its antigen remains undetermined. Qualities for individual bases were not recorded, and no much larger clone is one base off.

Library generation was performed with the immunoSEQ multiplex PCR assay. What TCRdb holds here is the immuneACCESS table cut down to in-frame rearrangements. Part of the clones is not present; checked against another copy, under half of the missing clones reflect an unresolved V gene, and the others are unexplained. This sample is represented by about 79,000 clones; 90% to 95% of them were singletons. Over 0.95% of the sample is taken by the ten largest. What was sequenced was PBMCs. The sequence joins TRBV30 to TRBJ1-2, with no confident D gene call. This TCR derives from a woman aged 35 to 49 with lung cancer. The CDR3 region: CAHTKRDHREGYTF. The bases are TGTGCCCACACAAAAAGGGATCACCGGGAAGGCTACACCTTC.